This is a list of T cell receptor beta chains from one sample in a study of blood T cell repertoires in COVID-19. Here immunoSEQ multiplex PCR was the method, and the copy in TCRdb shows in-frame clones only, minus some. The sample holds approximately 250,000 clones, over 80% seen once. Sequencing was carried out using peripheral blood. The receptors come from a human donor in a cohort sampled during active COVID-19. CDR3s include the opening cysteine and the closing phenylalanine or tryptophan. Each record gives: J gene, clone size, V gene, D gene, CDR3 DNA, CDR3 protein. A D gene is named only where the DNA matches it firmly. A clone size is listed for some rows: how often the clone was seen (once, few, many), or a class if it is expanded.

J: TRBJ2-6; size: -; V: TRBV3-1/TRBV3-2; D: TRBD1; DNA: TGTGCCAGCAGCCAACTAACGGGACAGGGGATTTTTGGGGCCAACGTCCTGACTTTC; CDR3: CASSQLTGQGIFGANVLTF
J: TRBJ1-1; size: -; V: TRBV7-9; D: -; DNA: TGTGCCAGCAGCCAGATTAATAATGAAGCTTTCTTT; CDR3: CASSQINNEAFF
J: TRBJ1-3; size: -; V: TRBV19; D: TRBD1; DNA: TGTGCCAGTAGTTCATGGACAGGGCGCTCTGGAAACACCATATATTTT; CDR3: CASSSWTGRSGNTIYF
J: TRBJ2-7; size: -; V: TRBV11-2; D: TRBD1; DNA: TGTGCCAGCAGCCCCTCGACAGGGTATTACGAGCAGTACTTC; CDR3: CASSPSTGYYEQYF
J: TRBJ1-1; size: -; V: TRBV19; D: TRBD1; DNA: TGTGCCAGTAGTGCCACAGGGGTCCCTGAAGCTTTCTTT; CDR3: CASSATGVPEAFF
J: TRBJ2-2; size: -; V: TRBV18; D: -; DNA: TGTGCCAGCTCACCAGGCAGGGATGGGACCGGGGAGCTGTTTTTT; CDR3: CASSPGRDGTGELFF
J: TRBJ1-1; size: -; V: TRBV6-5; D: -; DNA: TGTGCCAGCTATAGTACCGACGGCCGGGGTGAAGCTTTCTTT; CDR3: CASYSTDGRGEAFF
J: TRBJ2-3; size: -; V: TRBV12-3/TRBV12-4; D: -; DNA: TGTGCCAGCAAAAGCGCGCTCGGAGATACGCAGTATTTT; CDR3: CASKSALGDTQYF
J: TRBJ2-1; size: -; V: TRBV5-8; D: TRBD2; DNA: TGTGCCAGCAGCTATAGACTACCGGGACTAGGACCCAATGAGCAGTTCTTC; CDR3: CASSYRLPGLGPNEQFF
J: TRBJ2-7; size: few; V: TRBV7-7; D: TRBD1; DNA: TGTGCTAGCAGCTTAAAGACAGGGGGCTCCTACGAGCAGTACTTC; CDR3: CASSLKTGGSYEQYF
J: TRBJ2-2; size: -; V: TRBV23-1; D: -; DNA: -; CDR3: CASSQRSAPGSCFF
J: TRBJ2-5; size: -; V: TRBV5-1; D: TRBD1; DNA: TGCGCCAGCAGCTCCGGGACAGGGGTTGGAGAGACCCAGTACTTC; CDR3: CASSSGTGVGETQYF
J: TRBJ2-3; size: -; V: TRBV13; D: -; DNA: TGTGCCAGCAGACCAAGACAGTGGCACACAGATACGCAGTATTTT; CDR3: CASRPRQWHTDTQYF
J: TRBJ2-5; size: -; V: TRBV20-1; D: TRBD2; DNA: TGCAGTGCTAGTCGAACTAGCGGGAGCCGGGAGACCCAGTACTTC; CDR3: CSASRTSGSRETQYF
J: TRBJ2-2; size: once; V: TRBV28; D: TRBD2; DNA: TGTGCCAGCAGTACGTTACTAGCGGGAGAGGCCGGGGAGCTGTTTTTT; CDR3: CASSTLLAGEAGELFF
J: TRBJ2-5; size: -; V: TRBV29-1; D: -; DNA: TGCAGCGTTGAAGATCTACAGCGGGAGACCCAGTACTTC; CDR3: CSVEDLQRETQYF
J: TRBJ1-1; size: -; V: TRBV6-5; D: -; DNA: TGTGCCAGCAGTTACTCGCAGGTTACTGAAGCTTTCTTT; CDR3: CASSYSQVTEAFF
J: TRBJ2-1; size: -; V: TRBV29-1; D: TRBD2; DNA: TGCAGCGCCGAGGAGCGGGAGGGGTCGGGTGAGCAGTTCTTC; CDR3: CSAEEREGSGEQFF
J: TRBJ1-1; size: -; V: TRBV6-5; D: TRBD1; DNA: TGTGCCACCCTTGACAGGGCTGGTGAAGCTTTCTTT; CDR3: CATLDRAGEAFF
J: TRBJ1-1; size: -; V: TRBV19; D: TRBD1; DNA: TGTGCCAGTAACCAGGGGGCCGTGAACACTGAAGCTTTCTTT; CDR3: CASNQGAVNTEAFF
J: TRBJ1-6; size: -; V: TRBV7-8; D: -; DNA: TGTGCCAGCAGCATGAGTCCGGGACATAATAATTCACCCCTCCACTTT; CDR3: CASSMSPGHNNSPLHF
J: TRBJ2-5; size: -; V: TRBV5-1; D: TRBD1; DNA: TGCGCCAGCAGCTTGACAGGGGTGTATGGGGAGACCCAGTACTTC; CDR3: CASSLTGVYGETQYF
J: TRBJ1-5; size: -; V: TRBV27; D: -; DNA: TGTGCCAGCAGAGTGCACAGTAATCAGCCCCAGCATTTT; CDR3: CASRVHSNQPQHF
J: TRBJ1-6; size: -; V: TRBV5-1; D: -; DNA: TGCGCCAGCAGCCCCGGGGGGGGAAATTCACCCCTCCACTTT; CDR3: CASSPGGGNSPLHF
J: TRBJ2-3; size: many; V: TRBV7-8; D: TRBD2; DNA: TGTGCCAGCAGCTCGGATAGCGGGGGGTATAGCACAGATACGCAGTATTTT; CDR3: CASSSDSGGYSTDTQYF
J: TRBJ1-4; size: -; V: TRBV18; D: -; DNA: TGTGCCAGCTCGTCAAGTTCCGGGGGGCGCGATGAAAAACTGTTTTTT; CDR3: CASSSSSGGRDEKLFF
J: TRBJ2-7; size: -; V: TRBV6-5; D: -; DNA: TGTGCCACGCGAGGGCAGGTTTCCTACGAGCAGTACTTC; CDR3: CATRGQVSYEQYF
J: TRBJ1-1; size: -; V: TRBV19; D: -; DNA: TGTGCCAGTAGTATATCCAGGAAGACTGAAGCTTTCTTT; CDR3: CASSISRKTEAFF
J: TRBJ2-3; size: -; V: TRBV6-5; D: TRBD2; DNA: TGTGCCAGCAGTTCCGAGCGGGGGAGGAGGGCAGATACGCAGTATTTT; CDR3: CASSSERGRRADTQYF
J: TRBJ2-1; size: -; V: TRBV28; D: TRBD1; DNA: TGTGCCAGCAGTTCCTTGATTGGACAGGGATCCCTCAACAATGAGCAGTTCTTC; CDR3: CASSSLIGQGSLNNEQFF
J: TRBJ2-2; size: -; V: TRBV16; D: TRBD1; DNA: TGTGCCAGCAGCCAACGGACAGGGAGGACCGGGGAGCTGTTTTTT; CDR3: CASSQRTGRTGELFF
J: TRBJ2-7; size: -; V: TRBV27; D: -; DNA: TGTGCCAGCGCCTCGGGGACAACCTACGAGCAGTACTTC; CDR3: CASASGTTYEQYF
J: TRBJ2-2; size: -; V: TRBV5-1; D: TRBD1; DNA: TGCGCCAGCAGCTTGGGACAGGGGGGATACACCGGGGAGCTGTTTTTT; CDR3: CASSLGQGGYTGELFF
J: TRBJ1-5; size: -; V: TRBV28; D: -; DNA: TGTGCCAGCAGTTTATCCGCAGGCCTCGGGAGTATTGATCAGCCCCAGCATTTT; CDR3: CASSLSAGLGSIDQPQHF
J: TRBJ2-7; size: -; V: TRBV3-1/TRBV3-2; D: TRBD1; DNA: TGTGCCAGCAGCGGGACAGCCTACGAGCAGTACTTC; CDR3: CASSGTAYEQYF
J: TRBJ2-2; size: -; V: TRBV5-1; D: TRBD2; DNA: TGCGCCAGCAGCTCCCCTAGCGGGGTGAACACCGGGGAGCTGTTTTTT; CDR3: CASSSPSGVNTGELFF
J: TRBJ1-3; size: once; V: TRBV19; D: -; DNA: TGTGCCAGTAGTTTATCGGCGGCTGGAAACACCATATATTTT; CDR3: CASSLSAAGNTIYF
J: TRBJ2-2; size: -; V: TRBV4-1; D: -; DNA: TGCGCCAGCAGCCCACAGGGATTAGGCACCGGGGAGCTGTTTTTT; CDR3: CASSPQGLGTGELFF
J: TRBJ1-2; size: -; V: TRBV18; D: -; DNA: TGTGCCAGCTCACCAGGCGAGGACTATGGCTACACCTTC; CDR3: CASSPGEDYGYTF
J: TRBJ2-6; size: -; V: TRBV29-1; D: TRBD1; DNA: TGCAGCGTCGCAGGGGGCGCTGGGGCCAACGTCCTGACTTTC; CDR3: CSVAGGAGANVLTF
J: TRBJ1-5; size: -; V: TRBV25-1; D: -; DNA: TGTGCCAGCAGTGAAACAGGTAGCAATCAGCCCCAGCATTTT; CDR3: CASSETGSNQPQHF
J: TRBJ2-1; size: many; V: TRBV6-5; D: TRBD1; DNA: TGTGCCAGCAGTTCGGGACAGGGGGACAATGAGCAGTTCTTC; CDR3: CASSSGQGDNEQFF
J: TRBJ1-1; size: -; V: TRBV15; D: -; DNA: TGTGCCACCAGCAGAGGGGGGGACACTGAAGCTTTCTTT; CDR3: CATSRGGDTEAFF
J: TRBJ2-2; size: -; V: TRBV5-1; D: TRBD2; DNA: TGCGCCAGCAGTTCCGGAGCGGGAGGGCACGGGGAGCTGTTTTTT; CDR3: CASSSGAGGHGELFF
J: TRBJ1-2; size: few; V: TRBV7-2; D: TRBD1; DNA: TGTGCCAGCAGCTGGGACAGGGGTCGCGGCTACACCTTC; CDR3: CASSWDRGRGYTF
J: TRBJ2-2; size: -; V: TRBV18; D: TRBD1; DNA: TGTGCCAGCTCCTCCGGGACAGGCACTTCCGGGGAGCTGTTTTTT; CDR3: CASSSGTGTSGELFF
J: TRBJ1-3; size: -; V: TRBV7-6; D: -; DNA: TGTGCCAGCAGCTTACCCCAGGGAGGTGGAAACACCATATATTTT; CDR3: CASSLPQGGGNTIYF
J: TRBJ2-1; size: -; V: TRBV5-1; D: -; DNA: TGCGCCAGCAGCCCCGAGGCGGGACTGTACAATGAGCAGTTCTTC; CDR3: CASSPEAGLYNEQFF
J: TRBJ1-3; size: -; V: TRBV19; D: -; DNA: TGTGCCAGTTCCCAGACTGACGGAAACACCATATATTTT; CDR3: CASSQTDGNTIYF
J: TRBJ2-5; size: -; V: TRBV4-1; D: -; DNA: TGCGCCAGCAGCCAAGGAGGGACTTACCAAGAGACCCAGTACTTC; CDR3: CASSQGGTYQETQYF
J: TRBJ2-7; size: once; V: TRBV7-2; D: TRBD1; DNA: TGTGCCAGCAGCCGCGGACAGGCCTACGAGCAGTACTTC; CDR3: CASSRGQAYEQYF
J: TRBJ2-7; size: -; V: TRBV9; D: TRBD1; DNA: TGTGCCAGCAGCGTAGGGGACAGTAGCTCCTACGAGCAGTACTTC; CDR3: CASSVGDSSSYEQYF
J: TRBJ2-3; size: -; V: TRBV3-1/TRBV3-2; D: -; DNA: TGTGCCAGCAGCCAAAAGGGGGCAGATACGCAGTATTTT; CDR3: CASSQKGADTQYF
J: TRBJ2-5; size: few; V: TRBV12-3/TRBV12-4; D: -; DNA: TGTGCCAGCACTGGGGGGGAGACCCAGTACTTC; CDR3: CASTGGETQYF
J: TRBJ1-1; size: -; V: TRBV12-3/TRBV12-4; D: TRBD1; DNA: TGTGCCAGCAGTTTACCCGGGACAGGCGCTTTCTTT; CDR3: CASSLPGTGAFF
J: TRBJ2-5; size: -; V: TRBV24-1; D: -; DNA: TGTGCCACCAGTGACCCCGGACAAGCCGGCCAAGAGACCCAGTACTTC; CDR3: CATSDPGQAGQETQYF
J: TRBJ2-3; size: -; V: TRBV7-9; D: -; DNA: TGTGCCAGCAGCTTAGCCCTTACGCAGTATTTT; CDR3: CASSLALTQYF